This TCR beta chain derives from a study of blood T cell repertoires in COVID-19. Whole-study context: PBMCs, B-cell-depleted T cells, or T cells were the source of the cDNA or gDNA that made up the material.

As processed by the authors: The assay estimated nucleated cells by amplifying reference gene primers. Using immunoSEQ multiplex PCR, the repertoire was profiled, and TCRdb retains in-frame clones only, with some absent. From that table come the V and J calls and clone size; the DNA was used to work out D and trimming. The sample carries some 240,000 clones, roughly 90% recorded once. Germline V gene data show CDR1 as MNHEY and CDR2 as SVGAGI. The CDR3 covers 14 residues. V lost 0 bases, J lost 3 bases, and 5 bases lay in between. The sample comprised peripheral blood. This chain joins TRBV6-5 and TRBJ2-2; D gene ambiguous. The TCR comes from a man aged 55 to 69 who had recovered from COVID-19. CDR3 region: CASSYSSYTGELFF. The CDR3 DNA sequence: TGTGCCAGCAGTTACTCTTCTTACACCGGGGAGCTGTTTTTT.